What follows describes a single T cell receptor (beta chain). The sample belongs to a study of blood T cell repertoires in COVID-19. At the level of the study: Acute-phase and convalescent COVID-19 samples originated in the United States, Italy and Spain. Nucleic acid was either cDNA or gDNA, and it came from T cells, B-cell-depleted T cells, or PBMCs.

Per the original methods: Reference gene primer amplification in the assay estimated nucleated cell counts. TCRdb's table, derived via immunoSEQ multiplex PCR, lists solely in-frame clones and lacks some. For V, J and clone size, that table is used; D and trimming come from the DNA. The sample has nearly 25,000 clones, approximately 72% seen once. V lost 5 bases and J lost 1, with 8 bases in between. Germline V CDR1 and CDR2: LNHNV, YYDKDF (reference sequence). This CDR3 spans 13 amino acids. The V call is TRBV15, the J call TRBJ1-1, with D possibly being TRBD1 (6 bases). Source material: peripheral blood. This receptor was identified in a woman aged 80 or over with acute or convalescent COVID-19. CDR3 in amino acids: CATSGGQNTEAFF. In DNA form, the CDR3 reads TGTGCCACCAGCGGGGGCCAGAACACTGAAGCTTTCTTT.